A single sample is the source of the 30 T cell receptor beta chains below, sequenced in a study of T cell repertoires in aging, cancer and after chemotherapy. Rearranged V-D-J TRB sequences were amplified with a mixed TRB-A/B primer pool. TCRdb re-derived calls from the multiplex PCR reads in MiXCR, one entry per CDR3 protein. Of 4,500 to 5,000 distinct CDR3 sequences listed, approximately 30% are singletons. TCR beta rearrangements were amplified from peripheral blood genomic DNA. The sequenced sample was blood. These receptors were collected from a human donor with a blood cancer.

This chain links TRBV7-9 with TRBJ2-7; D assignment may be TRBD1 or TRBD2 (5 bases each). This CDR3 comprises 16 residues. Trimming left V 5 bases short and J 1 base short, with 18 bases between. Germline V CDR1 and CDR2: SEHNR, FQNEAQ (reference sequence). DNA of the CDR3: TGTGCCAGCAGCCCCCCAGAGGGGTGGGGTTCCTACGAGCAGTACTTC. Protein sequence: CASSPPEGWGSYEQYF. Variable domain in full (rest from reference TRBV7-9 and TRBJ2-7): DTGVSQNPRHKITKRGQNVTFRCDPISEHNRLYWYRQTLGQGPEFLTYFQNEAQLEKSRLLSDRFSAERPKGSFSTLEIQRTEQGDSAMYLCASSPPEGWGSYEQYFGPGTRLTVT.

This clonotype showed up just a few times. The rearrangement uses TRBV12-3 or TRBV12-4 and TRBJ1-1, with D maybe TRBD1 (5 bases). CDR3 length: 14 residues. Trimming cost V 4 bases and J 2 bases, with 11 bases left between them. The CDR3 protein is CASSSRQSNTEAFF. As DNA, the CDR3 is TGTGCCAGCAGTTCCCGACAGAGTAACACTGAAGCTTTCTTT.

In this sample, this clonotype is medium-sized (0.01 to 0.1%). This chain connects TRBV30 to TRBJ2-3, with D maybe TRBD2 (6 bases). The germline CDR1 and CDR2 sequences are GTSNPN and SVGIG (reference sequence). The V gene lost 2 bases and the J gene lost 5 bases, with 17 bases spanning the gap. This CDR3 spans 15 amino acids. CDR3 amino acids: CAWSRQRVAGDTQYF. In DNA form, the CDR3 reads TGTGCCTGGAGTAGGCAGCGGGTGGCAGGAGATACGCAGTATTTT.

This chain connects TRBV6-1 to TRBJ2-7; 9 nucleotides line up with TRBD1. CDR1 MNHNS and CDR2 SASEGT come from the germline V gene. Trimming cost V 2 bases and J 3 bases; bases outside gene matches: 14. The length of the CDR3 is 18 residues. CDR3 nucleotide sequence: TGTGCCAGCAGTGAATCGGGACCCTGGACAGGGGATTACTACGAGCAGTACTTC. Its protein is CASSESGPWTGDYYEQYF.

The CDR3 DNA sequence: TGCGCCAGCAGCCAAGATCTTGGTAGCGGGGGGGTAAGGGAGACCCAGTACTTC. Translated, it gives CASSQDLGSGGVRETQYF. V is TRBV4-3 and J is TRBJ2-5, with 11 bases aligning to TRBD2. After removal of 0 bases from V and 5 bases from J, the junction contained 11 bases not matched to a gene. Germline V CDR1 and CDR2: LGHNA, YSLEER. CDR3 length equals 18 residues.

This clonotype has only one observation. The V and J genes are TRBV11-3 and TRBJ2-3; either TRBD1 or TRBD2 may supply D (5 bases each). The CDR3 consists of 17 residues. CDR1 is SGHNT and CDR2 is YENEEA in the germline V gene. V lost 0 bases and J 1 base, leaving 14 bases between the germline ends. This chain's CDR3 is CASSLDHEGRGTDTQYF. The CDR3 nucleotides are TGTGCCAGCAGCTTAGATCATGAGGGGCGCGGCACAGATACGCAGTATTTT.

The V call is TRBV6-2 or TRBV6-3, the J call TRBJ1-6; the match to TRBD1 covers 8 bases. J lost 5 bases, V lost 8 bases, and 5 bases had no gene match. Germline V gene data show CDR1 as MNHEY and CDR2 as SVGEGT. CDR3 length: 14 amino acids. In DNA, the CDR3 is TGTGCCAGCCGACAGGGGAAAGATAATTCACCCCTCCACTTT. This sequence encodes CASRQGKDNSPLHF.

Worth noting for this clonotype: A single base separates this from a much larger clone, so it may be a read error. This chain uses TRBV15 with TRBJ1-3; 7 bases line up with TRBD1. This CDR3 has 18 residues. The V gene's germline CDR1 is LNHNV and CDR2 YYDKDF (reference sequence). DNA of the CDR3: TGTGACACCAGCAGAGAGATTAGGACAGGCAATTCTGGAAACACCATATATTTT. This gives the protein CDTSREIRTGNSGNTIYF.

The rearrangement joins TRBV11-2 to TRBJ2-7; D not certain. Germline-derived CDR1 and CDR2 are SGHAT and FQNNGV. The CDR3 covers 13 residues. The V gene lost 6 bases and the J gene lost 6 bases, with 15 bases spanning the gap. For the CDR3, the DNA is TGTGCCAGCAGTTTCGATCTATGGTCCGAGCAGTACTTC. It encodes CASSFDLWSEQYF.

This clonotype was counted a single time. One end of the junction is discordant with germline, which a read error may explain. The chain is built from TRBV6-1 and TRBJ2-1, with 11 bases that match TRBD2. From germline, CDR1 is MNHNS and CDR2 SASEGT. The CDR3 sequence is 15 residues long. CDR3 amino acids: CASSSGTSGSHEQFF. The DNA of the CDR3 is TGCGCCAGCAGTTCCGGGACTAGCGGTTCCCATGAGCAGTTCTTC.

V is TRBV15 and J is TRBJ1-4; 7 positions match TRBD1. The junction had 13 bases not matched to a gene; V was cut back by 5 bases and J by 7 bases. CDR1 and CDR2 (germline): LNHNV, YYDKDF (reference sequence). CDR3 length equals 16 residues. CDR3 sequence (DNA): TGTGCCACCAGCCCCCCAGGAGGACAGGAGGCTGAAAAACTGTTTTTT. Its protein product is CATSPPGGQEAEKLFF.

The rearrangement links TRBV6-1 to TRBJ1-3, with D perhaps TRBD1 (5 bases). Germline loops: CDR1 MNHNS, CDR2 SASEGT. Trimming left V 5 bases short and J 4 bases short, with 12 bases between. The CDR3 spans 14 residues. The CDR3 region is CASSFDSLGNTIYF. Here the CDR3 DNA reads TGTGCCAGCAGTTTCGACAGCCTCGGAAACACCATATATTTT.

The chain couples TRBV6-2 or TRBV6-3 to TRBJ1-1; no firm D call. The CDR3 extends over 13 amino acids. Looked up from germline, CDR1 is MNHEY and CDR2 is SVGEGT. V lost 1 base and J 4 bases, leaving 7 bases between the germline ends. CDR3 protein: CASSYYRGTEAFF. As DNA, the CDR3 is TGTGCCAGCAGTTACTATCGGGGCACTGAAGCTTTCTTT.

By share of the sample, this clonotype is medium-sized. The chain has TRBV6-5 and TRBJ2-7; maybe TRBD2 (7 bases). V gave up 5 bases and J gave up 6 bases, with 20 bases separating them. CDR3 length equals 15 residues. Per germline, CDR1 MNHEY and CDR2 SVGAGI. CDR3 sequence (DNA): TGTGCCAGCAGTGGGACATTCGGGGGGCCGATCGAGCAGTACTTC. Residues: CASSGTFGGPIEQYF.

In its sample, this clonotype was seen a few times. The rearrangement links TRBV6-5 to TRBJ1-1, with D possibly matching TRBD1 (5 bases). Germline CDR1 reads MNHEY; CDR2 reads SVGAGI. Trimming pared 4 bases from V and 4 bases from J, leaving 10 bases between. This CDR3 comprises 13 residues. The CDR3: CASSSGGSTEAFF. Here the CDR3 DNA reads TGTGCCAGCAGTTCTGGGGGGAGCACTGAAGCTTTCTTT.

This rearrangement joins TRBV10-3 to TRBJ2-3; 13 bases are shared with TRBD2. The CDR3 totals 19 residues. Germline values: CDR1 ENHRY, CDR2 SYGVKD. The trim removed 2 bases at V and 1 base at J, leaving 9 bases unmatched. The DNA for the CDR3 is TGTGCCATCAGTGAGGGGGGACTAGCGGGGAGCTGGGGCACAGATACGCAGTATTTT. Translated, it gives CAISEGGLAGSWGTDTQYF.

V usage is TRBV5-1 and J usage is TRBJ1-2; tentative D call: TRBD1 (5 bases). Germline V gene lookup returns CDR1 SGHRS and CDR2 YFSETQ. The CDR3 has 13 amino acids. V dropped 4 bases and J dropped 7 bases, with 14 bases sitting between them. CDR3 protein: CASSTAGVSGYTF. CDR3 sequence (DNA): TGCGCCAGCAGCACCGCGGGGGTCTCTGGCTACACCTTC. The variable domain in full, with the rest retrieved from reference TRBV5-1 and TRBJ1-2, is KAGVTQTPRYLIKTRGQQVTLSCSPISGHRSVSWYQQTPGQGLQFLFEYFSETQRNKGNFPGRFSGRQFSNSRSEMNVSTLELGDSALYLCASSTAGVSGYTFGSGTRLTVV.

V usage is TRBV14 and J usage is TRBJ1-2, with 7 bases matching TRBD1. The junction had 6 bases not matched to a gene; V was cut back by 5 bases and J by 6 bases. The CDR3 loop spans 13 amino acids. The germline V gene has CDR1 SGHDN and CDR2 FVKESK. CDR3: CASSRQGANGYTF. The CDR3 nucleotides read TGTGCCAGCAGCAGACAGGGCGCTAATGGCTACACCTTC.

This clonotype rates as medium-sized. V gene TRBV15 combines with J gene TRBJ1-6; perhaps TRBD1 as D (5 bases). CDR1 and CDR2 from the germline V gene are LNHNV and YYDKDF (reference sequence). Trimming shortened V by 1 base and J by 10 bases, and 20 bases separated the two germline ends. CDR3 length equals 17 residues. The CDR3 reads CATSRGDLRGMESPLHF. For the CDR3, the DNA is TGTGCCACCAGCAGAGGGGATTTGAGGGGTATGGAATCACCCCTCCACTTT.

The V gene is TRBV10-3, the J gene TRBJ2-6; the D is unclear. Between the trimmed V and J ends, which lost 6 bases and 2 bases, there was a span of 11 bases. This CDR3 is built from 15 residues. CDR1 ENHRY and CDR2 SYGVKD come from the germline V gene. CDR3 coding DNA: TGTGCCATCAGCCCCGGTTCAACTGGGGCCAACGTCCTGACTTTC. It encodes CAISPGSTGANVLTF.

This clonotype was found a few times. This sequence joins TRBV5-5 and TRBJ2-5; no firm D call. Germline V CDR1 and CDR2: SGHKS, YYEKEE (reference sequence). This CDR3 region has 14 residues. V was cut by 4 bases and J by 4 bases, with 14 bases left in between. The CDR3 protein is CASSLNWRSETQYF. Here the CDR3 DNA reads TGTGCCAGCAGCCTGAATTGGCGCTCAGAGACCCAGTACTTC.

As to this clonotype: A much larger clone is a single base away; this may be a read error. J is TRBJ1-6 and V is TRBV6-5; TRBD1 might be the D (5 bases). Trimming shortened V by 0 bases and J by 10 bases, and 16 bases separated the two germline ends. CDR1 is MNHEY and CDR2 is SVGAGI in the germline V gene. The CDR3 has 16 amino acids. The CDR3 sequence is CASSYSWTSIRSPLHF. CDR3 nucleotide sequence: TGTGCCAGCAGTTACTCTTGGACATCCATCCGATCACCCCTCCACTTT.

By share, this clonotype ranks as medium-sized. The DNA for the CDR3 is TGTGCCAGCAGTTACTCCCTGGCTGAGCTTTCCTACGAGCAGTACTTC. As protein: CASSYSLAELSYEQYF. V and J are TRBV6-5 and TRBJ2-7; unclear D gene. Germline CDR1 MNHEY, CDR2 SVGAGI. This CDR3 has 16 amino acids. Trimming took off 0 bases at V and 1 base at J, with 13 bases between the two ends.

This clonotype was seen a few times. This chain links TRBV27 with TRBJ1-5; unclear D gene. Germline CDR1 and CDR2: MNHEY and SMNVEV (reference sequence). The CDR3 has 13 amino acids. V was shortened by 6 bases and J by 7 bases, with 13 bases between the two germline ends. CDR3: CASRIKGGQPQHF. Written as DNA, the CDR3 is TGTGCCAGCAGGATTAAGGGAGGGCAGCCCCAGCATTTT.

The chain couples TRBV6-5 to TRBJ2-7, with D unclear. Germline CDR1 MNHEY, CDR2 SVGAGI. V was trimmed by 4 bases and J by 4 bases, leaving 5 bases between them. This CDR3 is 11 amino acids long. The CDR3 sequence: CASSSWYEQYF. The CDR3 DNA sequence: TGTGCCAGCAGTTCCTGGTACGAGCAGTACTTC.

The gene calls are TRBV28 and TRBJ2-6, with TRBD1 identical over 9 bases. Germline V CDR1 and CDR2: MDHEN, SYDVKM. The trim removed 7 bases at V and 0 bases at J, leaving 4 bases unmatched. This CDR3 spans 16 amino acids. CDR3 coding DNA: TGTGCCAGCACCCCGGGACAGGGCTCTGGGGCCAACGTCCTGACTTTC. Translated: CASTPGQGSGANVLTF.

The rearrangement joins TRBV6-5 to TRBJ2-5, with no clear D. The CDR3 is 14 amino acids. Germline V lookup: CDR1 MNHEY, CDR2 SVGAGI. V lost 5 bases and J lost 2, with 12 bases in between. The DNA of the CDR3 is TGTGCCAGCAGTGAAACTCGGAGACAAGAGACCCAGTACTTC. Its translation: CASSETRRQETQYF.

The V and J genes are TRBV6-6 and TRBJ2-7; possible D gene TRBD1, 6 bases. The CDR3 spans 14 residues. The germline CDR1 and CDR2 sequences are MNHNY and SVGAGI (reference sequence). With 7 bases removed from V and 2 bases from J, the gap between germline ends came to 15 bases. Here the CDR3 DNA reads TGTGCCAGCACCTCCCTTCACAGGGCCTACGAGCAGTACTTC. Encoded protein: CASTSLHRAYEQYF.

V is TRBV18 and J is TRBJ2-1, with TRBD2 matching over 10 bases. This CDR3 contains 19 residues. The junction had 8 bases not matched to a gene; V was cut back by 0 bases and J by 0 bases. Germline V gene lookup returns CDR1 KGHSH and CDR2 LQKENI. For the CDR3, the DNA is TGTGCCAGCTCACCACCGGCTAGCGGGGGATCGAGCTCCTACAATGAGCAGTTCTTC. Translating it yields CASSPPASGGSSSYNEQFF.

The chain uses TRBV7-3 and TRBJ2-1; D not resolved. CDR1 is SGHTA, CDR2 FQGTGA, per germline. V lost 2 bases and J 2 bases, leaving 10 bases between the germline ends. This CDR3 comprises 15 residues. CDR3 nucleotide sequence: TGTGCCAGCAGCTTAGGTGTGCAGGCCTACAATGAGCAGTTCTTC. This translates into CASSLGVQAYNEQFF. The full variable domain, rest sourced from reference TRBV7-3 and TRBJ2-1, is GAGVSQTPSNKVTEKGKYVELRCDPISGHTALYWYRQSLGQGPEFLIYFQGTGAADDSGLPNDRFFAVRPEGSVSTLKIQRTERGDSAVYLCASSLGVQAYNEQFFGPGTRLTVL.